Shown below are 13 T cell receptor beta chains from a single sample sequenced in a study of blood T cell repertoires in COVID-19. The method was immunoSEQ multiplex PCR; TCRdb's version includes in-frame clones alone and lacks a portion of them. The sample includes about 190,000 clones, around 80% seen only once; the top ten take approximately 2.9%. The sample comprised peripheral blood. Receptor source: a woman older than 75 with active or convalescent COVID-19.

The chain links TRBV27 to TRBJ2-1; weak D call: TRBD2 (5 bases). The CDR3 consists of 15 residues. V lost 1 base and J 3 bases, leaving 10 bases between the germline ends. Germline V gives CDR1 MNHEY, CDR2 SMNVEV (reference sequence). The CDR3 bases are TGTGCCAGCAGTTTATTCGGGGTCGGCTACAATGAGCAGTTCTTC. Its translation is CASSLFGVGYNEQFF.

This clone was recorded only once. This chain uses TRBV6-5 with TRBJ1-6, with D tentatively TRBD1 (6 bases). Per the germline V gene, CDR1 is MNHEY and CDR2 is SVGAGI. V was clipped by 8 bases and J by 5 bases, with 10 bases between them. CDR3 length: 13 amino acids. Here the CDR3 DNA reads TGTGCCAGCTACCGGGACAATAATTCACCCCTCCACTTT. It yields the protein CASYRDNNSPLHF.

The CDR3 reads CASSLGPGGALETEAFF. As DNA, the CDR3 is TGCGCCAGCAGCTTGGGCCCAGGTGGGGCCCTTGAAACTGAAGCTTTCTTT. J is TRBJ1-1 and V is TRBV5-1, with a tentative D call TRBD1 (5 bases). This CDR3 is built from 17 residues. The V and J ends lost 0 bases and 5 bases respectively, with 20 bases between them. Per the germline V gene, CDR1 is SGHRS and CDR2 is YFSETQ. Full variable domain (missing parts from reference TRBV5-1 and TRBJ1-1): KAGVTQTPRYLIKTRGQQVTLSCSPISGHRSVSWYQQTPGQGLQFLFEYFSETQRNKGNFPGRFSGRQFSNSRSEMNVSTLELGDSALYLCASSLGPGGALETEAFFGQGTRLTVV.

The rearrangement uses TRBV4-2 and TRBJ1-2; unclear D gene. Germline V lookup: CDR1 LGHNA, CDR2 YNFKEQ. This CDR3 has 14 residues. V lost 0 bases and J lost 4, with 9 bases in between. CDR3 bases: TGTGCCAGCAGCCAAGAGTCAAGCGCCTATGGCTACACCTTC. It yields the protein CASSQESSAYGYTF.

The chain recombines TRBV4-1 with TRBJ2-7; 12 positions match TRBD1. The germline gives CDR1 MGHRA, CDR2 YSYEKL. CDR3 length: 15 residues. V shed 6 bases and J 4 bases; nucleotides not matched to a gene: 7. CDR3 bases: TGCGCCAGCAGGTTAGGGACAGGGGGCGAGTACGAGCAGTACTTC. It codes for CASRLGTGGEYEQYF.

The J gene is TRBJ1-3, the V gene TRBV4-1; 12 nucleotides match TRBD1. Germline V CDR1 and CDR2: MGHRA, YSYEKL. CDR3 length: 16 amino acids. The trim removed 1 base at V and 4 bases at J, leaving 2 bases unmatched. The CDR3: CASSQAGTGGGNTIYF. The CDR3 nucleotides read TGCGCCAGCAGCCAAGCGGGGACAGGGGGCGGAAACACCATATATTTT.

This chain links TRBV7-9 with TRBJ2-3; 7 positions agree with TRBD2. V trimming: 0 bases; J trimming: 1 base; junction bases outside the gene matches: 1. Germline CDR1 reads SEHNR; CDR2 reads FQNEAQ (reference sequence). This CDR3 spans 15 amino acids. Here the CDR3 DNA reads TGTGCCAGCAGCTTAGCGGCGGGGGGCACAGATACGCAGTATTTT. Protein sequence: CASSLAAGGTDTQYF.

The chain uses TRBV5-4 and TRBJ1-2; D ambiguous. This CDR3 spans 11 amino acids. Germline V gene data show CDR1 as SGHNT and CDR2 as YYREEE (reference sequence). Trimming took off 0 bases at V and 12 bases at J, with 9 bases between the two ends. The CDR3 reads CASSLALVHTF. The CDR3, as DNA: TGTGCCAGCAGCTTGGCCTTAGTCCACACCTTC. Together with reference TRBV5-4 and TRBJ1-2, the CDR3 gives the full variable domain: ETGVTQSPTHLIKTRGQQVTLRCSSQSGHNTVSWYQQALGQGPQFIFQYYREEENGRGNFPPRFSGLQFPNYSSELNVNALELDDSALYLCASSLALVHTFGSGTRLTVV.

The chain is built from TRBV21-1 and TRBJ2-2; the table's D call, TRBD1, has no DNA check behind it. TRBV21-1 is a known pseudogene. The CDR3 totals 21 residues. As DNA, the CDR3 is TGTGCCAGCAGCAAAGGTCCGGGGTTGGGACAGGGGGGTTCGAACACCGGGGAGCTGTTTTTT. Its protein is CASSKGPGLGQGGSNTGELFF.

The rearrangement joins TRBV28 to TRBJ1-3; D gene unclear. The CDR3 sequence is 14 residues long. With 8 bases removed from V and 3 bases from J, the gap between germline ends came to 14 bases. The germline CDR1 and CDR2 sequences are MDHEN and SYDVKM. CDR3 sequence: CASRRGRVGNTIYF. CDR3 DNA sequence: TGTGCCAGCCGACGGGGTAGGGTTGGAAACACCATATATTTT.

The chain is built from TRBV28 and TRBJ2-4, with D maybe TRBD1 (5 bases). The germline V and J ends were trimmed by 5 bases and 0 bases, with 14 bases remaining between them. Germline CDR1 MDHEN, CDR2 SYDVKM. The length of the CDR3 is 16 residues. The CDR3 DNA follows: TGTGCCAGCAGTCAATCAGGGATGGGAGCCAAAAACATTCAGTACTTC. The encoded protein is CASSQSGMGAKNIQYF.

V usage is TRBV5-1 and J usage is TRBJ1-2; 7 bases are shared with TRBD1. CDR3 length equals 15 residues. Germline lookup yields CDR1 SGHRS and CDR2 YFSETQ. Trimming took 4 bases from V and 8 from J; bases not matched to a gene: 14. The CDR3 DNA follows: TGCGCCAGCAGCGACGTGACAGGGACCGGCTCGGGCTACACCTTC. As protein: CASSDVTGTGSGYTF.

The chain employs TRBV10-1 and TRBJ1-1, with D tentatively TRBD1 (6 bases). V lost 4 bases to trimming and J lost 4 bases, with 10 bases between them. CDR1 and CDR2 (germline): WNHNN, SYGVQD (reference sequence). This CDR3 is built from 13 residues. The DNA for the CDR3 is TGCGCCAGCAGTGTTGAGGGGGTCACTGAAGCTTTCTTT. Amino acid sequence: CASSVEGVTEAFF.